This paragraph reports one TCR beta chain. This clonotype appeared many times. It lacks a known antigen. One base away there is no much larger clone; base qualities are not given. Sequenced on an Illumina HiSeq 2500. Quantitative 5'-RACE with molecular barcodes was the method used to prepare the TCR beta libraries. The authors' pipeline ran thus. A new computational method based on a probabilistic model of VDJ rearrangement was used to identify disease-linked TCR variants. TCRdb cleaned the public reads at Q25 with fastp, built clones with MiXCR and kept in-frame beta chains. Every distinct CDR3 protein forms one entry, paired with its most common genes and DNA. It is TCRdb's table, rather than the study itself, that gives the V and J calls and clone size. For this sample there are some 240,000 distinct CDR3 sequences; 7.3% appear just once. In total, the top ten clones hold about 14% of the sample.

The data are from a study of CD8 T cells in ankylosing spondylitis (dated by TCRdb to about 2017). Describing the broader study: To find TCR variants linked to disease, the study profiled T cell receptor beta repertoires in ankylosing spondylitis patients and healthy donors. The full study cohort was made up of approximately 24 ankylosing spondylitis patients and 108 healthy donors. Peripheral blood was sampled, and synovial fluid was additionally collected from ankylosing spondylitis patients.

The CDR3 holds 16 amino acids from the cysteine to the phenylalanine. CDR3 DNA only is kept here, 48 bases in frame from base 1. Trimming at the junction amounts to 3 bases on V and 7 bases on J, and the germline ends lie 22 bases apart. Via the germline V gene, CDR1 is LGHNA and CDR2 YSLEER. On the study overall, not on this receptor specifically: A TCR beta motif of several highly homologous amino acid variants appeared characteristic of blood from ankylosing spondylitis patients. Some motif variants had previously been reported in the synovial fluid and blood of reactive arthritis patients, which suggests shared mechanisms of disease initiation. The disease-linked clones were reported as significantly enriched in matched synovial fluid samples from ankylosing spondylitis patients. A CD8+ phenotype was shown by the disease-linked clones, which were found at relatively low frequencies in peripheral blood.

This TCR was sampled from a male donor with ankylosing spondylitis. The sequence is built from TRBV4-3 and TRBJ2-7; TRBD2 could be the D gene, as 7 bases match. Sequencing input: blood, either unsorted or a sorted T cell fraction (not recorded which). DNA sequence: TGCGCCAGCAGCCACCGATACCGGGACACGGGAGGAGAGCAGTACTTC. It encodes CASSHRYRDTGGEQYF.